This is a list of T cell receptor beta chains from one sample in a study of blood T cells in healthy people across ages. TCRdb re-analysed the 5' RACE reads in MiXCR, keeping a single row per CDR3 protein. The data contain under 2,000,000 distinct CDR3 sequences, just under 50% of them singletons. Material for sequencing was blood. The receptors derive from a woman aged 40 to 55 in good health. The CDR3 runs from the conserved cysteine through the conserved F or W. Fields, in order: J gene, V gene, clone size, D gene, CDR3 DNA, CDR3 protein. The D gene is left open where the match is weak. Size is omitted from some rows. Given values are once, few, many or a class for expanded clones.

>TRBJ2-7|TRBV20-1|.|TRBD2
TGCAGTGCTAGAGATGGGACTAGCGGCGAGCGGTACTTC
CSARDGTSGERYF
>TRBJ2-5|TRBV7-2|few|TRBD2
TGTGCCAGCAGCTCGGCAGCGGGGGTCTACGAGACCCAGTACTTC
CASSSAAGVYETQYF
>TRBJ2-3|TRBV20-1|.|.
TGCAGTGCCAGACCCCCCTGGGGTTTCACAGATACGCAGTATTTT
CSARPPWGFTDTQYF
>TRBJ1-2|TRBV27|.|TRBD1
TGTGCCAGCAGGCCCCCGGGACAGGGGGCGCGGGTTTACCCTGGCTACACCTTC
CASRPPGQGARVYPGYTF
>TRBJ2-1|TRBV5-5|.|.
TGTGCCAGCAGCTTTGAGCTGAATAATAGGAATGAGCAGTTCTTC
CASSFELNNRNEQFF
>TRBJ1-1|TRBV25-1|.|TRBD1
TGTGCCAGCACCCGACAGGGGCAGGTAGCTTTCTTT
CASTRQGQVAFF
>TRBJ1-1|TRBV29-1|.|.
TGCAGCGTTCAGGGGTCCCTAGGTACTAACACTGAAGCTTTCTTT
CSVQGSLGTNTEAFF
>TRBJ1-2|TRBV7-2|few|TRBD1
TGTGCCAGCAGCCCCAGTACAGGGGGGAAGGAGCTGGGCTACACCTTC
CASSPSTGGKELGYTF
>TRBJ2-5|TRBV6-6|few|.
TGTGCCAGCACCTCCGCCCGGGGGAACCCCCTTAAAGAGACCCAGTACTTC
CASTSARGNPLKETQYF
>TRBJ2-5|TRBV5-1|few|.
TGCGCCAGCAGGGTTAGCCAAGAGACCCAGTACTTC
CASRVSQETQYF
>TRBJ2-7|TRBV6-5|few|TRBD2
TGTGCCAGTAAAACTACTAGCGGGGGTTTCGAGCAGTACTTC
CASKTTSGGFEQYF
>TRBJ2-7|TRBV9|once|.
TGTGCCAGCAATCCGGGTCGTGGCGATGAGCAGTACTTC
CASNPGRGDEQYF
>TRBJ2-5|TRBV5-1|many|.
TGTGCCAGCAGTTTAGGATCGGGGTTACAAGAGACCCAGTACTTC
CASSLGSGLQETQYF
>TRBJ2-7|TRBV28|.|.
TGTGCCAGCGGTCGACGGACCCATGAATGGAACGAGCAGTACTTC
CASGRRTHEWNEQYF